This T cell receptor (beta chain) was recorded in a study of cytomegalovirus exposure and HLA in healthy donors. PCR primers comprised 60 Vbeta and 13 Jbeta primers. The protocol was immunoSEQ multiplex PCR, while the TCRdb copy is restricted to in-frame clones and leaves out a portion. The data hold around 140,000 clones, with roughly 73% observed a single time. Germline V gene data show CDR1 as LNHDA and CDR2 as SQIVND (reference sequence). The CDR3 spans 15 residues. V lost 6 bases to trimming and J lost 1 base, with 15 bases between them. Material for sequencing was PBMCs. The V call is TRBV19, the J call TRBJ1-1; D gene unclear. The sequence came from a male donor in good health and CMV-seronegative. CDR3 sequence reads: CASRQWEGGNTEAFF. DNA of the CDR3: TGTGCCAGTAGGCAATGGGAGGGAGGGAACACTGAAGCTTTCTTT.